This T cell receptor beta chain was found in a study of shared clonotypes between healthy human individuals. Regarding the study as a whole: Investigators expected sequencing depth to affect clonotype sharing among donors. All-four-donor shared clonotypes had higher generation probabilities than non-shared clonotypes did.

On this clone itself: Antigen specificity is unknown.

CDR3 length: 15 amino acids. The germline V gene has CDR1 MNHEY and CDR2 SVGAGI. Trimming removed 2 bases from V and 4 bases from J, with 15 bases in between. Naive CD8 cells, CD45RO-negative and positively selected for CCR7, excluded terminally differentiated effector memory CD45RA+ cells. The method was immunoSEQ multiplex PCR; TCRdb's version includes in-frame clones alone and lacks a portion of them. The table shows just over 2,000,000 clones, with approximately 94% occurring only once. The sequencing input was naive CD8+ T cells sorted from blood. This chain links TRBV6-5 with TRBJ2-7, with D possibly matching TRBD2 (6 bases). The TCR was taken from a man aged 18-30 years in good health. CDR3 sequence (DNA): TGTGCCAGCAGTTACGCGGACGGAGGGGAGTACGAGCAGTACTTC. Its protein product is CASSYADGGEYEQYF.